The TCR beta chain described here comes from a study of T-cell reconstitution after alpha-beta-depleted transplantation in children. Unique molecular identifiers were used in preparing the TCRbeta library. TCRdb itself ran the PCR reads through MiXCR, one entry per CDR3 protein. Of 200,000 to 250,000 distinct CDR3 sequences in the sample, under 9.5% were seen once. CDR3 length: 14 amino acids. The ends lost 5 bases at V and 3 bases at J; junction bases unmatched: 6. Germline-derived CDR1 and CDR2 are MNHEY and SVGEGT. Ten or more counts support this clonotype. Sequencing was performed on PBMCs from the stem cell graft donor, taken from the stem cell graft. The TCR comes from a human donor who donated a stem cell graft to a child with acute lymphoblastic leukemia. The chain couples TRBV6-2 or TRBV6-3 to TRBJ2-5; 7 bases match TRBD1. CDR3 sequence reads: CASSLPDREETQYF. The CDR3 region has the DNA TGTGCCAGCAGTCTCCCCGACAGGGAAGAGACCCAGTACTTC.